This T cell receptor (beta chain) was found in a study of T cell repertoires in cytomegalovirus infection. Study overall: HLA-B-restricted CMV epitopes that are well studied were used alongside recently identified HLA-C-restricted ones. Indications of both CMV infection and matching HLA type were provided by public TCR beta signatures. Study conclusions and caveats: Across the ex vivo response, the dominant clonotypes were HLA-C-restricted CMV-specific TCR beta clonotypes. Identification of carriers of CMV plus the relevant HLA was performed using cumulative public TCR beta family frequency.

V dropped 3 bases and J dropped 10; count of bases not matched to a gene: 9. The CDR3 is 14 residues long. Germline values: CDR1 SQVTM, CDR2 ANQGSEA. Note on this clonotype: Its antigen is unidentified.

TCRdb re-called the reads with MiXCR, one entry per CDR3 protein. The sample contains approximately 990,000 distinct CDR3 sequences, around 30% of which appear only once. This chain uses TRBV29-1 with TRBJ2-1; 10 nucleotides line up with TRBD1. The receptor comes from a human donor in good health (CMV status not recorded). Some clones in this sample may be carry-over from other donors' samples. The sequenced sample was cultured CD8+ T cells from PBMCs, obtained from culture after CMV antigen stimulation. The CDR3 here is CSVDRGQGIEEQFF. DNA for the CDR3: TGCAGCGTTGATAGGGGACAGGGGATAGAGGAGCAGTTCTTC.